This T cell receptor (beta chain) was sequenced during a study of blood T cell repertoires in COVID-19. Background on the study: Samples of COVID-19 (acute and convalescent) were obtained from the United States, Italy and Spain. The analysed material was cDNA or gDNA that came from T cells, B-cell-depleted T cells, or PBMCs.

The CDR3 extends over 15 amino acids. Looked up from germline, CDR1 is SGHKS and CDR2 is YYEKEE (reference sequence). V shed 5 bases, J shed 6 bases, and the junction held 10 bases outside the gene matches. How the authors handled the data: For nucleated cells, counts were estimated from reference gene primer amplification. Data came from immunoSEQ multiplex PCR; TCRdb stores just in-frame clones and leaves some out. Clone size and the V and J calls come from that table; the DNA yielded D and trimming. This table has 200,000 to 250,000 clones, 80% to 85% appearing once. This TCR came from a young woman who had recovered from COVID-19. The chain has TRBV5-5 and TRBJ2-7; TRBD2 agrees at 11 bases. Specimen: peripheral blood. The CDR3 region has the DNA TGTGCCAGCAGTCGGGTCACTAGCGGGAGTGGCGAGCAGTACTTC. This codes for CASSRVTSGSGEQYF.